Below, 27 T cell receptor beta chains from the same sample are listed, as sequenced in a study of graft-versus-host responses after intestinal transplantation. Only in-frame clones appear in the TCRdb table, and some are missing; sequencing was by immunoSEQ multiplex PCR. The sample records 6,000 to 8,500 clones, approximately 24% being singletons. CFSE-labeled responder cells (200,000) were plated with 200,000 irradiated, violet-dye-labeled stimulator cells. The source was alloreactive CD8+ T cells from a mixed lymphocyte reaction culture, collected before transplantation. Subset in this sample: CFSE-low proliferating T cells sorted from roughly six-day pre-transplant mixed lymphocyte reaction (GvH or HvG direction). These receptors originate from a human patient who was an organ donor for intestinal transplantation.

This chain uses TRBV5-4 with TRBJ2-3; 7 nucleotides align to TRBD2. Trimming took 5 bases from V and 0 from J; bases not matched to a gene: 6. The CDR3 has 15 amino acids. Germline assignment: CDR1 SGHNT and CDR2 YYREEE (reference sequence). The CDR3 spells CASRFMGGSTDTQYF. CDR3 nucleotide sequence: TGTGCCAGCAGGTTCATGGGAGGGAGCACAGATACGCAGTATTTT.

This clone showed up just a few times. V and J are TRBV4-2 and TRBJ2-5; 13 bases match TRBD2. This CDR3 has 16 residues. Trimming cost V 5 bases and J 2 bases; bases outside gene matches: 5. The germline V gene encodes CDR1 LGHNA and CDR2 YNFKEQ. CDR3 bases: TGTGCCAGCAGCTCCGGGACTAGCGGGATACAAGAGACCCAGTACTTC. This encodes CASSSGTSGIQETQYF.

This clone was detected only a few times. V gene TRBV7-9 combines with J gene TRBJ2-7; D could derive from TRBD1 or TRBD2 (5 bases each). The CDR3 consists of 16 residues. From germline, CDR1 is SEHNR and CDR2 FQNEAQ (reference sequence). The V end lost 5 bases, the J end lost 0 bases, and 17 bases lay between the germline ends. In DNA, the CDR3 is TGTGCCAGCAGCCAAGACGGGGCGCCCACCTCCTACGAGCAGTACTTC. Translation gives CASSQDGAPTSYEQYF.

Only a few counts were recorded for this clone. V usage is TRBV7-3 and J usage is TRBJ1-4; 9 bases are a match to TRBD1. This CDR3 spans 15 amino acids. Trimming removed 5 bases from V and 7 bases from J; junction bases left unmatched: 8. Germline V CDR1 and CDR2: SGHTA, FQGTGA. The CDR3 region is CASSPSGQGVEKLFF. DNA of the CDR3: TGTGCCAGCAGCCCGTCGGGACAGGGAGTTGAAAAACTGTTTTTT.

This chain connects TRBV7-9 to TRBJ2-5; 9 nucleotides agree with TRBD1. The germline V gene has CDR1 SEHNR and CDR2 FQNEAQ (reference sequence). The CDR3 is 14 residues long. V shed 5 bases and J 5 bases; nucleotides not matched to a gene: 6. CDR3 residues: CASSPTGGAETQYF. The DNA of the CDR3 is TGTGCCAGCAGCCCCACAGGGGGCGCTGAGACCCAGTACTTC.

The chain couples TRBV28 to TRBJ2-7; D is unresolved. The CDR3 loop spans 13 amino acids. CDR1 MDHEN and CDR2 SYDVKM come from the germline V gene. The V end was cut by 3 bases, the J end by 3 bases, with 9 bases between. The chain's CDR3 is CASSFTDCYEQYF. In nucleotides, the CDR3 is TGTGCCAGCAGTTTCACAGATTGCTACGAGCAGTACTTC.

This CDR3 is CSVTGAGPYEQYF. In DNA form, the CDR3 reads TGCAGCGTTACAGGGGCGGGCCCCTACGAGCAGTACTTC. The chain carries TRBV29-1 and TRBJ2-7, with TRBD1 matching 7 bases. V shed 5 bases and J 2 bases; nucleotides not matched to a gene: 6. CDR3 length: 13 amino acids. From germline, CDR1 is SQVTM and CDR2 ANQGSEA.

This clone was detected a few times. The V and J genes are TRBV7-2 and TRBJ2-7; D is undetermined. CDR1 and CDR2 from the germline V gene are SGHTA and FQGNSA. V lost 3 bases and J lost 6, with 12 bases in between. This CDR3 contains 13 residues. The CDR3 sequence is CASSLGTNLEQYF. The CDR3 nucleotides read TGTGCCAGCAGCTTGGGAACTAACCTCGAGCAGTACTTC.

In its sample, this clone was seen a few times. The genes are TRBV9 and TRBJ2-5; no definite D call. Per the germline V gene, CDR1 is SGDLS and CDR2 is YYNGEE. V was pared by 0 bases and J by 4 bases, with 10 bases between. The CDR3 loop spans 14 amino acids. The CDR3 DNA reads TGTGCCAGCAGCGTAGGAAACAGCCCAGAGACCCAGTACTTC. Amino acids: CASSVGNSPETQYF. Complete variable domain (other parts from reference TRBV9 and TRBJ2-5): DSGVTQTPKHLITATGQRVTLRCSPRSGDLSVYWYQQSLDQGLQFLIQYYNGEERAKGNILERFSAQQFPDLHSELNLSSLELGDSALYFCASSVGNSPETQYFGPGTRLLVL.

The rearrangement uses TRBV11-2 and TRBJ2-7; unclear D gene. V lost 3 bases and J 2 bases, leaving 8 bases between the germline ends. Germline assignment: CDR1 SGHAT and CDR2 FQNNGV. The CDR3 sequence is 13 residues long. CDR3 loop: CASSFANTYEQYF. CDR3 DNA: TGTGCCAGCAGCTTCGCTAATACCTACGAGCAGTACTTC.

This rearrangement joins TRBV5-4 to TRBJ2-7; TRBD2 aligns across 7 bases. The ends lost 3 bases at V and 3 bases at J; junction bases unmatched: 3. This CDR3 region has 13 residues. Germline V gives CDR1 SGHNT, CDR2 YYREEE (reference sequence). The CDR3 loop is CASSWGGSYEQYF. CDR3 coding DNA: TGTGCCAGCAGCTGGGGAGGGAGCTACGAGCAGTACTTC.

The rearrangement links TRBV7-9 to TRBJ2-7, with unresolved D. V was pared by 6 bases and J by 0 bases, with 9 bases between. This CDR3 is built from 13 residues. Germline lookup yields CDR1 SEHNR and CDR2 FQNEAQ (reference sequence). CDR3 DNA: TGTGCCAGCAGGAAACAGAGCTCCTACGAGCAGTACTTC. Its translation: CASRKQSSYEQYF.

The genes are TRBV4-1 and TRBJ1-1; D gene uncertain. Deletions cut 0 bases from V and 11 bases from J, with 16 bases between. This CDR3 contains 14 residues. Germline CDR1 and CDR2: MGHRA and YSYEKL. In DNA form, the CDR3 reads TGCGCCAGCAGCCAAGATGCCGGGGAGGTCTGGGCTTTCTTT. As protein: CASSQDAGEVWAFF.

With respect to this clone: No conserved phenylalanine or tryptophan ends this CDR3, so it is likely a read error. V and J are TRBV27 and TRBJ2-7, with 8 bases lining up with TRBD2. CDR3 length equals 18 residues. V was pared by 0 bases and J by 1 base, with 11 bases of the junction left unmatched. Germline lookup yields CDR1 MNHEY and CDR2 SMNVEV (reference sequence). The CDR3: CASSLSASGYASSYEQYL. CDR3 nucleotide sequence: TGTGCCAGCAGTTTATCTGCTAGCGGGTATGCCTCTTCCTACGAGCAGTACCTC.

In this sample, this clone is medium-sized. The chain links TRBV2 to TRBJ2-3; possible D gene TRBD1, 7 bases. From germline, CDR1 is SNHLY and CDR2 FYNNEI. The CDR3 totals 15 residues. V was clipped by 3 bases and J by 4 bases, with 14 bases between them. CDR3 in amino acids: CASSDARRGPDTQYF. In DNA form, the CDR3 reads TGTGCCAGCAGTGATGCGCGGAGGGGGCCAGATACGCAGTATTTT.

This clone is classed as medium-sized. DNA for the CDR3: TGTGCCAGCAGCCGAATAGCGGGAGGGCCGTACGAGCAGTACTTC. As protein: CASSRIAGGPYEQYF. V gene TRBV27 combines with J gene TRBJ2-7, with 11 bases matching TRBD2. Germline V gene sequence: CDR1 MNHEY, CDR2 SMNVEV (reference sequence). Germline trimming cut 6 bases from V and 4 bases from J; bases unmatched to any gene: 8. The CDR3 covers 15 residues.

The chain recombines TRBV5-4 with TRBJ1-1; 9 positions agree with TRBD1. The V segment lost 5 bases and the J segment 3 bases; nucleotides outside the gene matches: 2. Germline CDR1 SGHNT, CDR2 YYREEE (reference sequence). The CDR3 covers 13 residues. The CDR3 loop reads CASSTGGYTEAFF. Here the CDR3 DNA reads TGTGCCAGCAGTACAGGGGGCTACACTGAAGCTTTCTTT. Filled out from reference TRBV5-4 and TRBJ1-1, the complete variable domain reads ETGVTQSPTHLIKTRGQQVTLRCSSQSGHNTVSWYQQALGQGPQFIFQYYREEENGRGNFPPRFSGLQFPNYSSELNVNALELDDSALYLCASSTGGYTEAFFGQGTRLTVV.

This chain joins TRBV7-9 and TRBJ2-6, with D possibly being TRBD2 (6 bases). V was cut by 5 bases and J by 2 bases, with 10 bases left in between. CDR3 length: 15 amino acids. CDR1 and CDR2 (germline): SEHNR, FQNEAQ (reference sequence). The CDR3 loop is CASSPRLAGANVLTF. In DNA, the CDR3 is TGTGCCAGCAGCCCCCGACTAGCTGGGGCCAACGTCCTGACTTTC.

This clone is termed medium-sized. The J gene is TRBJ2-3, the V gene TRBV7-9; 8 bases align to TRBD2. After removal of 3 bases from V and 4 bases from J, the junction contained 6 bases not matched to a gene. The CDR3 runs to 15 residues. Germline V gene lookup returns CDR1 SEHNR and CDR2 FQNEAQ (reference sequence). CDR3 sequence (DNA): TGTGCCAGCAGCTTTGGAACGGGAGGGCCAGATACGCAGTATTTT. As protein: CASSFGTGGPDTQYF. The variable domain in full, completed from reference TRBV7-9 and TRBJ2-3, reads DTGVSQNPRHKITKRGQNVTFRCDPISEHNRLYWYRQTLGQGPEFLTYFQNEAQLEKSRLLSDRFSAERPKGSFSTLEIQRTEQGDSAMYLCASSFGTGGPDTQYFGPGTRLTVL.

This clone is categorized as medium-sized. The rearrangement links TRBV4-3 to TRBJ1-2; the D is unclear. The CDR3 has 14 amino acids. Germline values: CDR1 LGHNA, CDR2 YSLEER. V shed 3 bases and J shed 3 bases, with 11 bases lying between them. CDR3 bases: TGCGCCAGCAGCCACTCGGAGAAATACTATGGCTACACCTTC. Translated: CASSHSEKYYGYTF.

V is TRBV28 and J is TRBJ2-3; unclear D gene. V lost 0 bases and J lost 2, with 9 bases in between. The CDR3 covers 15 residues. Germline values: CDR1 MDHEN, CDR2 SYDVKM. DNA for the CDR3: TGTGCCAGCAGTTTATGGTACCAGGACACAGATACGCAGTATTTT. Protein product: CASSLWYQDTDTQYF.

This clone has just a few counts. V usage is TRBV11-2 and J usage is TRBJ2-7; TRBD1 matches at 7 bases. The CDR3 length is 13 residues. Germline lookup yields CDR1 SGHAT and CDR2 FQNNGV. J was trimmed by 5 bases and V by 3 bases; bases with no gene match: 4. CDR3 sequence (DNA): TGTGCCAGCAGCTTTCTGGGACAGCACGAGCAGTACTTC. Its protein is CASSFLGQHEQYF.

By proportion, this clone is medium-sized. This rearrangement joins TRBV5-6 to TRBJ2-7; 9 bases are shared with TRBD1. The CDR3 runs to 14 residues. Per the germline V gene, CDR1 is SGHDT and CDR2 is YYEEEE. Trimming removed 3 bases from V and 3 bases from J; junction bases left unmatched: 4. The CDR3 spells CASSSGTGIYEQYF. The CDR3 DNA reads TGTGCCAGCAGCTCCGGGACAGGGATCTACGAGCAGTACTTC.

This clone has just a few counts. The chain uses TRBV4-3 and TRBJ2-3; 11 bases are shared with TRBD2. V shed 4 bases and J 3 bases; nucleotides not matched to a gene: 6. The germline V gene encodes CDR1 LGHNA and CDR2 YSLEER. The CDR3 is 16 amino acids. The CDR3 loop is CASSRLTSGATDTQYF. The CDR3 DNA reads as TGCGCCAGCAGCCGGCTGACTAGCGGGGCTACAGATACGCAGTATTTT.

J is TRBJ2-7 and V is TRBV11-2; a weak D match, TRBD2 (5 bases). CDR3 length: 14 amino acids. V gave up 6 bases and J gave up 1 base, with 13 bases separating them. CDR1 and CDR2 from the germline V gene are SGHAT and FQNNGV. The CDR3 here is CASSLTRVSYEQYF. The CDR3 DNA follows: TGTGCCAGCAGTTTAACGCGGGTTTCCTACGAGCAGTACTTC.

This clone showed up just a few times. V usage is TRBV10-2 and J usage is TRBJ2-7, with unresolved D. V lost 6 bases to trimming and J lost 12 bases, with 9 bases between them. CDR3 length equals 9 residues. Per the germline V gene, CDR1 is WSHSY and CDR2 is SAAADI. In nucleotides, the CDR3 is TGCGCCAGCAGGATCCGGACGTACTTC. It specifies CASRIRTYF.

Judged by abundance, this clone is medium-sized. The CDR3 DNA sequence: TGTGCCACCAGCACGAACAGGGAAGGGAACGAGCAGTACTTC. Translating gives CATSTNREGNEQYF. This chain connects TRBV15 to TRBJ2-7; D may be TRBD1 (6 bases). V lost 4 bases and J lost 5, with 15 bases in between. Per the germline V gene, CDR1 is LNHNV and CDR2 is YYDKDF (reference sequence). The CDR3 covers 14 residues.